This T cell receptor (beta chain) was sequenced during a study of cytomegalovirus exposure and HLA in healthy donors. Overall study: An early data release held some 85 million unique TCRs from HLA-typed donors. Study findings and constraints: Segments of the TCR beta V type were, in most cases, productive about 87% or about 30% of the time in an earlier analysis. It emerged from a later analysis that several of the most significant clusters appeared to be linked to common viral pathogens.

This clone was observed a few times. Antigen unknown. With 60 Vbeta and 13 Jbeta primers, the PCR was carried out. Measured with immunoSEQ multiplex PCR; TCRdb has only the in-frame clones, and not every one. The sample lists about 120,000 clones, around four fifths occurring once. This clonotype originated in a woman aged 40 to 50 in good health and CMV-seronegative. Input material: PBMCs.

CDR3 region: CATSRRVREPCHEQYF. DNA of the CDR3: TGTGCCACCAGCAGAAGGGTGCGGGAGCCATGCCACGAGCAGTACTTC. The rearrangement uses TRBV15 and TRBJ2-7; 7 nucleotides match TRBD2. The CDR3 has 16 amino acids. Trimming at V came to 2 bases and at J to 5 bases, leaving 12 bases not matched to a gene. Germline V CDR1 and CDR2: LNHNV, YYDKDF (reference sequence). Variable domain in full (rest from reference TRBV15 and TRBJ2-7): DAMVIQNPRYQVTQFGKPVTLSCSQTLNHNVMYWYQQKSSQAPKLLFHYYDKDFNNEADTPDNFQSRRPNTSFCFLDIRSPGLGDTAMYLCATSRRVREPCHEQYFGPGTRLTVT.